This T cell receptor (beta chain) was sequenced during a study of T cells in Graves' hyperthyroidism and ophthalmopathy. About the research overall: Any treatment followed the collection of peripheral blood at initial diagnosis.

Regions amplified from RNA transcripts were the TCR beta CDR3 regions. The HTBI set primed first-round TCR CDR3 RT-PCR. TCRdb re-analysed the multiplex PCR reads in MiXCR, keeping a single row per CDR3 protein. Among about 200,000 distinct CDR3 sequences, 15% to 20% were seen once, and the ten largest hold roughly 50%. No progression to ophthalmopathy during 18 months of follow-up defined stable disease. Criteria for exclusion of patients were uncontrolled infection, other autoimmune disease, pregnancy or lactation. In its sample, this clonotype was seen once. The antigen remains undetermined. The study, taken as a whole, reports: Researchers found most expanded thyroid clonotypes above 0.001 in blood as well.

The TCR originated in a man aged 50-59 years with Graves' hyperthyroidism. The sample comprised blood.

The CDR3 spells CASSIFHREYEQYF. DNA of the CDR3: TGTGCCAGTAGTATTTTCCATAGGGAATACGAGCAGTACTTC. V is TRBV19 and J is TRBJ2-7; D unclear. CDR1 and CDR2 (germline): LNHDA, SQIVND (reference sequence). The length of the CDR3 is 14 residues. With 3 bases removed from V and 4 bases from J, the gap between germline ends came to 13 bases.